This T cell receptor (beta chain) was profiled in a study of cytomegalovirus exposure and HLA in healthy donors. V lost 0 bases to trimming and J lost 1 base; unmatched junction nucleotides: 7. Germline CDR1 is SNHLY and CDR2 is FYNNEI. The CDR3 sequence is 18 residues long. The primer mix had 60 Vbeta and 13 Jbeta primers. TCRdb's copy holds only in-frame clones and misses some; the assay was immunoSEQ multiplex PCR. Here the sample spans roughly 200,000 clones, approximately 80% being singletons. This clonotype was obtained from a man in his sixties in good health and CMV-seronegative. What was sequenced was PBMCs. This chain joins TRBV2 and TRBJ2-4; 9 nucleotides line up with TRBD2. The CDR3 protein is CASSEAPASGVAKNIQYF. CDR3 bases: TGTGCCAGCAGTGAAGCGCCTGCTAGCGGGGTGGCCAAAAACATTCAGTACTTC.